The 31 T cell receptor beta chains listed next were all sequenced from one sample in a study of monozygotic twins with inflammatory bowel disease. TCRdb reprocessed the 5' RACE reads; each CDR3 protein has one entry and no DNA is given. The specimen's table records about 200,000 distinct CDR3 sequences. Sequencing was done on a sample of blood. The receptors were gathered from a human donor with ulcerative colitis or Crohn's disease, or a healthy co-twin of an affected twin (not recorded which).

The chain carries TRBV5-6 and TRBJ1-1. The CDR3 totals 13 residues. Germline V gene data show CDR1 as SGHDT and CDR2 as YYEEEE. CDR3 region: CASSLSGITEAFF.

V gene TRBV7-8 combines with J gene TRBJ2-7. CDR3 length: 15 residues. CDR1 and CDR2 (germline): SGHVS, FQNEAQ. CDR3 residues: CASSLVRESSYEQYF.

V and J are TRBV4-2 and TRBJ2-7; TCRdb proposes TRBD1, but this gene call is untestable without DNA. The germline gives CDR1 LGHNA, CDR2 YNFKEQ. The CDR3 has 15 amino acids. This chain's CDR3 is CASSQTGTGIYEQYF.

The chain recombines TRBV7-2 with TRBJ1-1. This CDR3 contains 11 residues. Germline CDR1 is SGHTA and CDR2 is FQGNSA. The CDR3 spells CASSGLTEAFF.

The J gene is TRBJ2-1, the V gene TRBV24-1; TCRdb's D call of TRBD1 is untestable without DNA. Germline V CDR1 and CDR2: KGHDR, SFDVKD. CDR3 size: 14 residues. CDR3 loop: CATSDPLQGTEQFF.

The chain has TRBV6-1 and TRBJ1-4; absent DNA, TCRdb's TRBD1 call cannot be checked. This CDR3 is 15 amino acids long. Looked up from germline, CDR1 is MNHNS and CDR2 is SASEGT. The CDR3 region is CASSGGQGVGEKLFF.

The V gene is TRBV5-1, the J gene TRBJ2-3; the TCRdb call, TRBD1, lacks DNA for checking. Germline values: CDR1 SGHRS, CDR2 YFSETQ. The CDR3 runs 16 residues. CDR3 loop: CASSLRTGGFTDTQYF.

The chain recombines TRBV10-3 with TRBJ2-3; absent DNA, TCRdb's TRBD2 call cannot be checked. The V gene's germline CDR1 is ENHRY and CDR2 SYGVKD. The CDR3 extends over 14 amino acids. Here the CDR3 reads CAITAGEGPDTQYF.

This sequence joins TRBV6-2 or TRBV6-3 and TRBJ2-3. Germline V lookup: CDR1 MNHEY, CDR2 SVGEGT. The CDR3 has 12 residues. The CDR3 loop reads CASSYGSDTQYF.

The chain is built from TRBV5-6 and TRBJ2-7; the D call of TRBD1 rests on TCRdb alone, since no DNA is present to check it. The germline V gene encodes CDR1 SGHDT and CDR2 YYEEEE. This CDR3 contains 13 residues. CDR3 amino acids: CASCRRRQGEQYF.

The chain links TRBV12-3 or TRBV12-4 to TRBJ1-2. The CDR3 is 14 amino acids. The CDR3 region is CASSKGDSRYGYTF.

This chain joins TRBV5-1 and TRBJ2-7; as DNA is missing, the TRBD1 call by TCRdb cannot be tested. CDR3 length: 11 amino acids. CDR1 is SGHRS, CDR2 YFSETQ, per germline. The CDR3: CASSYPGQRDF.

The chain uses TRBV6-5 and TRBJ1-2. This CDR3 comprises 14 residues. From germline, CDR1 is MNHEY and CDR2 SVGAGI. CDR3 region: CASSYSRGWDGYTF.

The genes are TRBV5-1 and TRBJ2-2; TCRdb picks TRBD1, but there is no DNA to check that call. This CDR3 is built from 16 residues. Germline V gene data show CDR1 as SGHRS and CDR2 as YFSETQ. The CDR3 spells CASSLLVAGATGELFF.

This chain's CDR3 is CASSQDLGLVNEQFF. This chain uses TRBV4-3 with TRBJ2-1. CDR1 is LGHNA, CDR2 YSLEER, per germline. This CDR3 comprises 15 residues.

The chain couples TRBV11-2 to TRBJ2-1; TCRdb lists TRBD2, though no DNA is available to test this call. CDR1 is SGHAT, CDR2 FQNNGV, per germline. The CDR3 runs to 14 residues. The CDR3 protein is CASSLAARINEQFF.

CDR3: CSARDGGGNEAFF. The J gene is TRBJ1-1, the V gene TRBV20-1. Per germline, CDR1 DFQATT and CDR2 SNEGSKA (reference sequence). This CDR3 has 13 amino acids.

The chain combines TRBV3-1 with TRBJ1-2; absent DNA, TCRdb's TRBD1 call cannot be checked. The CDR3 runs to 15 residues. In germline, CDR1 is LGHDT, CDR2 YNNKEL (reference sequence). The CDR3 region is CASSPGTVHYYGYTF. Drawing the rest from reference TRBV3-1 and TRBJ1-2, the complete variable domain is DTAVSQTPKYLVTQMGNDKSIKCEQNLGHDTMYWYKQDSKKFLKIMFSYNNKELIINETVPNRFSPKSPDKAHLNLHINSLELGDSAVYFCASSPGTVHYYGYTFGSGTRLTVV.

This chain joins TRBV20-1 and TRBJ2-3. The germline V gene encodes CDR1 DFQATT and CDR2 SNEGSKA (reference sequence). This CDR3 region has 13 residues. The CDR3 protein is CSAGEDYTDTQYF.

The V and J genes are TRBV7-8 and TRBJ2-3; the TCRdb D gene call, TRBD2, has no DNA to confirm it. Looked up from germline, CDR1 is SGHVS and CDR2 is FQNEAQ. This CDR3 region has 16 residues. The CDR3: CASSSRTSGGVDTQYF.

The rearrangement links TRBV19 to TRBJ1-2; the TCRdb call, TRBD1, lacks DNA for checking. The CDR3 loop spans 13 amino acids. Germline V gene lookup returns CDR1 LNHDA and CDR2 SQIVND (reference sequence). The CDR3 sequence is CASSMRGQYGYTF.

The chain links TRBV5-5 to TRBJ2-3; TCRdb indicates TRBD1, and absent DNA this call remains unverified. Looked up from germline, CDR1 is SGHKS and CDR2 is YYEKEE (reference sequence). This CDR3 region has 16 residues. The CDR3 region is CASSPLSFVRTDTQYF.

The chain employs TRBV9 and TRBJ1-3; without DNA, the TCRdb call of TRBD1 cannot be checked. CDR3 length equals 15 residues. The V gene's germline CDR1 is SGDLS and CDR2 YYNGEE. The CDR3 protein is CASSGRHNSGNTIYF. Looking up the rest from reference TRBV9 and TRBJ1-3 gives the full variable domain: DSGVTQTPKHLITATGQRVTLRCSPRSGDLSVYWYQQSLDQGLQFLIQYYNGEERAKGNILERFSAQQFPDLHSELNLSSLELGDSALYFCASSGRHNSGNTIYFGEGSWLTVV.

The chain combines TRBV7-2 with TRBJ1-6. Germline CDR1 is SGHTA and CDR2 is FQGNSA. The CDR3 loop spans 16 amino acids. The chain's CDR3 is CASSLEGWQNNSPLHF. Full variable domain (missing parts from reference TRBV7-2 and TRBJ1-6): GAGVSQSPSNKVTEKGKDVELRCDPISGHTALYWYRQSLGQGLEFLIYFQGNSAPDKSGLPSDRFSAERTGGSVSTLTIQRTQQEDSAVYLCASSLEGWQNNSPLHFGNGTRLTVT.

The chain links TRBV2 to TRBJ1-2. The CDR3 covers 15 residues. Germline V gene sequence: CDR1 SNHLY, CDR2 FYNNEI. The CDR3 loop is CASREDRALFYGYTF.

The chain carries TRBV3-1 and TRBJ2-7; no DNA is available, so the TRBD2 call from TCRdb remains unchecked. Looked up from germline, CDR1 is LGHDT and CDR2 is YNNKEL (reference sequence). This CDR3 comprises 15 residues. CDR3 loop: CASSQGSRPGSEQYF.

The rearrangement joins TRBV24-1 to TRBJ1-5; the D call of TRBD1 rests on TCRdb alone, since no DNA is present to check it. CDR1 is KGHDR and CDR2 is SFDVKD in the germline V gene. The CDR3 has 13 amino acids. CDR3 amino acids: CATSDRQGQPQHF.

The V and J genes are TRBV7-2 and TRBJ2-2; the TCRdb D gene call, TRBD2, has no DNA to confirm it. Per the germline V gene, CDR1 is SGHTA and CDR2 is FQGNSA. CDR3 size: 15 residues. The CDR3 loop is CASSVNLAGGLELFF. Supplemented by reference TRBV7-2 and TRBJ2-2, the full variable domain reads GAGVSQSPSNKVTEKGKDVELRCDPISGHTALYWYRQSLGQGLEFLIYFQGNSAPDKSGLPSDRFSAERTGGSVSTLTIQRTQQEDSAVYLCASSVNLAGGLELFFGEGSRLTVL.

This CDR3 reads CASSRTGGQETQYF. The rearrangement joins TRBV19 to TRBJ2-5; TCRdb picks TRBD2, but there is no DNA to check that call. The germline V gene encodes CDR1 LNHDA and CDR2 SQIVND (reference sequence). The CDR3 has 14 residues.

The gene calls are TRBV6-1 and TRBJ1-1; TCRdb proposes TRBD1, but this gene call is untestable without DNA. In germline, CDR1 is MNHNS, CDR2 SASEGT. The CDR3 consists of 14 residues. The CDR3 loop reads CASSKGTGTGGAFF.

The gene calls are TRBV7-2 and TRBJ2-7. Germline values: CDR1 SGHTA, CDR2 FQGNSA. The CDR3 covers 14 residues. CDR3 loop: CASSPDGSSYEQYF. Full variable domain (rest looked up from reference TRBV7-2 and TRBJ2-7): GAGVSQSPSNKVTEKGKDVELRCDPISGHTALYWYRQSLGQGLEFLIYFQGNSAPDKSGLPSDRFSAERTGGSVSTLTIQRTQQEDSAVYLCASSPDGSSYEQYFGPGTRLTVT.